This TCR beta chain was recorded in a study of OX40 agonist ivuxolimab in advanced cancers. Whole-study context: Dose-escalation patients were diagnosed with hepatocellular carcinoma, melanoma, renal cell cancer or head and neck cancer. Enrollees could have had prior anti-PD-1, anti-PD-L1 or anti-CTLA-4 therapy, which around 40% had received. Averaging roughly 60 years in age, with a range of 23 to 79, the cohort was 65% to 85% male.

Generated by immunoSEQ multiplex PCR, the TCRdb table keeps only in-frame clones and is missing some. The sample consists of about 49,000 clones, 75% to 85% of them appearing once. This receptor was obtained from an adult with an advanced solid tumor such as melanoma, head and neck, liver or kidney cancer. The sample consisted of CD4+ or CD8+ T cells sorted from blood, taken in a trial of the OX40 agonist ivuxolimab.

The CDR3 sequence: CASTTETNTEAFF. The CDR3 nucleotides are TGTGCCAGCACTACAGAAACGAACACTGAAGCTTTCTTT. The genes are TRBV2 and TRBJ1-1; D unclear. Germline V gives CDR1 SNHLY, CDR2 FYNNEI. Trimming stripped 7 bases from V and 1 base from J, with 10 bases between. CDR3 length: 13 amino acids.